The sample holds one count of the clone carrying this T cell receptor (beta chain). Its antigen is as yet unknown. The germline V gene has CDR1 SNHLY and CDR2 FYNNEI. The CDR3 extends over 14 amino acids. With V trimmed by 6 bases and J by 7 bases, 7 bases remained unmatched. These data originate in a study of a mutant IDH1 vaccine in newly diagnosed glioma. The time point is: week 23, last vaccination. Vaccination comprised doses that each held 300 ug of mutant IDH1 20-mer peptide, plus topical imiquimod. The method was immunoSEQ multiplex PCR; TCRdb's version includes in-frame clones alone and lacks a portion of them. Among 50,000 to 85,000 clones listed, 84% were seen once.

This clonotype was obtained from a man younger than 35 with glioma. This specimen was PBMCs, taken from a glioma patient whose treatment included an IDH1 peptide vaccine. The rearrangement joins TRBV2 to TRBJ1-2; 11 positions match TRBD1. CDR3 in amino acids: CASSLDRGLSGYTF. CDR3 nucleotide sequence: TGTGCCAGCAGCTTGGACAGGGGGCTAAGTGGCTACACCTTC. Together with reference TRBV2 and TRBJ1-2, the CDR3 gives the full variable domain: EPEVTQTPSHQVTQMGQEVILRCVPISNHLYFYWYRQILGQKVEFLVSFYNNEISEKSEIFDDQFSVERPDGSNFTLKIRSTKLEDSAMYFCASSLDRGLSGYTFGSGTRLTVV.